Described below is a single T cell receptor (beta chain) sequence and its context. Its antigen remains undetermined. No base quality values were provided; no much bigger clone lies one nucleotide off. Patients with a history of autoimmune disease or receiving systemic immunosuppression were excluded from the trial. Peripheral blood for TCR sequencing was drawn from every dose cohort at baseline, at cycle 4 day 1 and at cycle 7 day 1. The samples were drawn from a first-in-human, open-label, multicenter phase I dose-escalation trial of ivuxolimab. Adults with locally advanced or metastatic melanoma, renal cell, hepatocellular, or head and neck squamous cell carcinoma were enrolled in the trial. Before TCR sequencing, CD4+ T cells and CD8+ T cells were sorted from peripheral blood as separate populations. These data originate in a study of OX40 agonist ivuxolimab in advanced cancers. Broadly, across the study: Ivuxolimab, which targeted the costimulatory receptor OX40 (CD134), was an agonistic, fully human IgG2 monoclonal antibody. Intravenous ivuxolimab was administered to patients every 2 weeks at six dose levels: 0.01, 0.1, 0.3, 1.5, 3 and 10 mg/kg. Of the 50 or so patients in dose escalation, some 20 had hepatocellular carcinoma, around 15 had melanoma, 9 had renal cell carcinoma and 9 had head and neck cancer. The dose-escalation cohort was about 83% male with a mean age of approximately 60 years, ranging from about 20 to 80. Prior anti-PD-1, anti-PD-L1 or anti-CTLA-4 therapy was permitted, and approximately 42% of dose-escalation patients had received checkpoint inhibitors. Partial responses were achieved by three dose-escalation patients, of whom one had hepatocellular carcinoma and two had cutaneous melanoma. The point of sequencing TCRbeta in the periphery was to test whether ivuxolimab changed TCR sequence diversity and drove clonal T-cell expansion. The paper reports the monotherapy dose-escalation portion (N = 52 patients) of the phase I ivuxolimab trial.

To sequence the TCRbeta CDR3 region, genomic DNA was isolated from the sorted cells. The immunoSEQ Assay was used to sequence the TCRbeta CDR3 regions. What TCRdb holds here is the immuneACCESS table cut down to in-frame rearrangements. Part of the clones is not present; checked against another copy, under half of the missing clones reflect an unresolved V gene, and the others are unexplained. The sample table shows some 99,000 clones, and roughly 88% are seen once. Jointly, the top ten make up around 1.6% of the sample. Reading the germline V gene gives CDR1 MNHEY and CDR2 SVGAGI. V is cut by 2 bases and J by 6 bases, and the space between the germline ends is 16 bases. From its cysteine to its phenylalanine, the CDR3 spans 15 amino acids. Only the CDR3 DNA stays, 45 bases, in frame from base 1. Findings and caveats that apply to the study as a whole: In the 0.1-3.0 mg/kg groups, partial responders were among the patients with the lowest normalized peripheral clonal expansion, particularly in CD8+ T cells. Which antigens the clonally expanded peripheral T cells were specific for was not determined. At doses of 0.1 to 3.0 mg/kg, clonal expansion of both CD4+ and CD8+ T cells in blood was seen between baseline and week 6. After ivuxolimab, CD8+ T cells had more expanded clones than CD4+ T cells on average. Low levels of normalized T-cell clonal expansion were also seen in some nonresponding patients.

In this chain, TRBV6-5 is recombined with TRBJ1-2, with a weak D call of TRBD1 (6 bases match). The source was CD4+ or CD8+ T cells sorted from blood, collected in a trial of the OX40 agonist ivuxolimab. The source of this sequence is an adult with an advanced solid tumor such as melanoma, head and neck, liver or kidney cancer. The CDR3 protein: CASSYGGQRTDGYTF. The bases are TGTGCCAGCAGTTACGGGGGCCAGCGCACGGATGGCTACACCTTC.